This TCR beta chain was profiled in a study of blood T cell repertoires in COVID-19. Study background: Acute and convalescent COVID-19 specimens originated in the United States, Italy and Spain.

Original processing methods: Nucleated cell counts were estimated from reference gene primer amplification. Method: immunoSEQ multiplex PCR; TCRdb's copy keeps in-frame clones and lacks some. V, J and clone size are those of that table, while D and trimming were read from the DNA. Here the sample spans 90,000 to 130,000 clones, approximately 81% being singletons. The sample taken for sequencing was peripheral blood. The clonotype comes from a man in his forties with acute or convalescent COVID-19.

In DNA, the CDR3 is TGTGCCAGCTCACCCGTGGACAGGGGTGGGGAAAAACTGTTTTTT. It translates to CASSPVDRGGEKLFF. This rearrangement joins TRBV18 to TRBJ1-4; TRBD1 aligns across 9 bases. Per the germline V gene, CDR1 is KGHSH and CDR2 is LQKENI. V dropped 3 bases and J dropped 8; count of bases not matched to a gene: 7. This CDR3 has 15 amino acids.